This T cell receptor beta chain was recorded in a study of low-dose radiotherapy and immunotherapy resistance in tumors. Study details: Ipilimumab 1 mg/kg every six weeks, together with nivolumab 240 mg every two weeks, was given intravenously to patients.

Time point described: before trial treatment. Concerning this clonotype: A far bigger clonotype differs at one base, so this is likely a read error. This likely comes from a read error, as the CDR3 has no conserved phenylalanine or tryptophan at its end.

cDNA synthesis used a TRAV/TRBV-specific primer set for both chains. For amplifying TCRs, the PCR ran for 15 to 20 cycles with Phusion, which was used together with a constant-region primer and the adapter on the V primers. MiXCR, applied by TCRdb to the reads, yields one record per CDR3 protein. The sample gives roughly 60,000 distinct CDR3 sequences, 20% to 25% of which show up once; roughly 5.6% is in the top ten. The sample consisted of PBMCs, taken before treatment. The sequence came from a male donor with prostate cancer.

The CDR3 nucleotides are TGTGCCAGCAGTCCATCCGGTGCAGGGAGAAACTCTGGAAACACCATATATTCT. Its translation is CASSPSGAGRNSGNTIYS. This chain links TRBV6-8 with TRBJ1-3; D is perhaps TRBD1 (5 bases). Germline V gives CDR1 MNHGY, CDR2 SAAAGT. This CDR3 is 18 amino acids long. V was pared by 5 bases and J by 0 bases, with 20 bases between.